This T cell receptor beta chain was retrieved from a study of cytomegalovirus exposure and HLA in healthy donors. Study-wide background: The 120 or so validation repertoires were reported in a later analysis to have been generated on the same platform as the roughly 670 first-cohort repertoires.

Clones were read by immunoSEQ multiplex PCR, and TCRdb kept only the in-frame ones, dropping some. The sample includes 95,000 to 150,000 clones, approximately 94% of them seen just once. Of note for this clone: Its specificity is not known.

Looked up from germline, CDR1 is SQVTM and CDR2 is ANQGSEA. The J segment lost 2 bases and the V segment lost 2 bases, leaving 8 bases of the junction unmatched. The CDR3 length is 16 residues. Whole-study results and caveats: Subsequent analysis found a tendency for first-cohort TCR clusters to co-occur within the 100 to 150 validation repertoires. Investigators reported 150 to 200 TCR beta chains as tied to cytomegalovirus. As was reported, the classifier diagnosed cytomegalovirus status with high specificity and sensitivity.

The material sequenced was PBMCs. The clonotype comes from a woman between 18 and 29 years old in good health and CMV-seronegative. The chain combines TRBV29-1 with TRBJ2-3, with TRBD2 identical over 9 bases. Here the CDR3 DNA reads TGCAGCGTTGAACATCAACTAGCGGGCAACACAGATACGCAGTATTTT. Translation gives CSVEHQLAGNTDTQYF.